These 23 T cell receptor beta chains were all obtained from the same sample, sequenced in a study of cytomegalovirus exposure and HLA in healthy donors. The PCR had 60 Vbeta and 13 Jbeta primers. Clones were sequenced by immunoSEQ multiplex PCR, and TCRdb holds only the in-frame ones, with some missing. The table records 100,000 to 150,000 clones, around 70% of them present only once. Sequenced sample: PBMCs. These receptors were taken from a woman in her fifties or sixties in good health and CMV-seropositive.

The chain is built from TRBV7-3 and TRBJ2-3, with 9 bases that match TRBD2. This CDR3 is built from 16 residues. The germline CDR1 and CDR2 sequences are SGHTA and FQGTGA. V was pared by 2 bases and J by 5 bases, with 8 bases of the junction left unmatched. CDR3 amino acids: CASSLGGGAGRDTQYF. CDR3 DNA: TGTGCCAGCAGCTTAGGCGGGGGGGCCGGGAGAGATACGCAGTATTTT. The full variable domain, in which reference TRBV7-3 and TRBJ2-3 provide the parts outside the CDR3, is GAGVSQTPSNKVTEKGKYVELRCDPISGHTALYWYRQSLGQGPEFLIYFQGTGAADDSGLPNDRFFAVRPEGSVSTLKIQRTERGDSAVYLCASSLGGGAGRDTQYFGPGTRLTVL.

V usage is TRBV6-1 and J usage is TRBJ1-1; 9 nucleotides align to TRBD1. Germline CDR1 MNHNS, CDR2 SASEGT. Trimming took 6 bases from V and 5 from J; bases not matched to a gene: 7. The CDR3 sequence is 14 residues long. This CDR3 reads CASRAGTGRTEAFF. For the CDR3, the DNA is TGTGCCAGCAGGGCGGGGACAGGGAGGACTGAAGCTTTCTTT.

V gene TRBV6-1 combines with J gene TRBJ2-1; D is unclear. Germline V gene data show CDR1 as MNHNS and CDR2 as SASEGT. V shed 4 bases and J shed 2 bases, with 9 bases lying between them. This CDR3 comprises 14 residues. CDR3 sequence reads: CASSGQVTYNEQFF. CDR3 in DNA: TGTGCCAGCAGTGGTCAGGTTACCTACAATGAGCAGTTCTTC.

The chain recombines TRBV5-1 with TRBJ2-1, with no clear D. The CDR3 totals 14 residues. Between the trimmed V and J ends, which lost 0 bases and 1 base, there was a span of 5 bases. Germline values: CDR1 SGHRS, CDR2 YFSETQ. The chain's CDR3 is CASSLGASYNEQFF. CDR3 in DNA: TGCGCCAGCAGCTTGGGTGCGTCCTACAATGAGCAGTTCTTC.

This chain uses TRBV5-1 with TRBJ2-1, with 7 bases that match TRBD2. The CDR3 totals 15 residues. V shed 0 bases, J shed 8 bases, and the junction held 8 bases outside the gene matches. Germline CDR1 reads SGHRS; CDR2 reads YFSETQ. This CDR3 reads CASSLGGLVSDEQFF. The CDR3 DNA reads TGCGCCAGCAGCTTGGGTGGACTAGTGAGCGATGAGCAGTTCTTC.

This clone was detected only a few times. The chain joins TRBV7-9 to TRBJ1-4, with 7 bases lining up with TRBD1. The germline V gene has CDR1 SEHNR and CDR2 FQNEAQ (reference sequence). This CDR3 comprises 15 residues. With V trimmed by 2 bases and J by 4 bases, 4 bases remained unmatched. In DNA form, the CDR3 reads TGTGCCAGCAGCTTAAGGACAGGTCTTAATGAAAAACTGTTTTTT. This encodes CASSLRTGLNEKLFF.

The genes are TRBV7-8 and TRBJ1-1; 8 bases line up with TRBD1. CDR3 length: 15 amino acids. The trim removed 5 bases at V and 3 bases at J, leaving 8 bases unmatched. Germline loops: CDR1 SGHVS, CDR2 FQNEAQ. The CDR3 protein is CASSATGASDTEAFF. Here the CDR3 DNA reads TGTGCCAGCAGCGCGACAGGGGCGTCGGACACTGAAGCTTTCTTT.

The V gene is TRBV5-5, the J gene TRBJ2-2; 7 bases map to TRBD2. The V gene's germline CDR1 is SGHKS and CDR2 YYEKEE (reference sequence). There are 15 residues in the CDR3. Trimming took 3 bases from V and 1 from J; bases not matched to a gene: 3. CDR3 sequence (DNA): TGTGCCAGCAGCTCCTTAGCGGGGAACACCGGGGAGCTGTTTTTT. It yields the protein CASSSLAGNTGELFF.

The chain has TRBV7-2 and TRBJ1-5; 7 bases fit TRBD1. The CDR3 contains 15 residues. With 5 bases clipped from V and 2 bases from J, the junction kept 6 bases outside the gene matches. In germline, CDR1 is SGHTA, CDR2 FQGNSA. The chain's CDR3 is CASSPQTGRNQPQHF. The CDR3 DNA follows: TGTGCCAGCAGCCCGCAGACAGGGCGCAATCAGCCCCAGCATTTT.

The chain carries TRBV7-8 and TRBJ1-2, with D possibly TRBD1 on 6 matching bases. The length of the CDR3 is 14 residues. Germline V CDR1 and CDR2: SGHVS, FQNEAQ. V was shortened by 5 bases and J by 7 bases, with 17 bases between the two germline ends. CDR3 residues: CASSRQDLGFGYTF. CDR3 in DNA: TGTGCCAGCAGCCGACAGGACCTCGGGTTTGGCTACACCTTC.

This chain joins TRBV5-1 and TRBJ2-5; 9 bases align to TRBD1. This CDR3 is 14 amino acids long. Germline values: CDR1 SGHRS, CDR2 YFSETQ. After removal of 4 bases from V and 2 bases from J, the junction contained 3 bases not matched to a gene. CDR3 amino acids: CASSPGTGQETQYF. As DNA, the CDR3 is TGCGCCAGCAGCCCCGGGACAGGGCAAGAGACCCAGTACTTC.

The rearrangement joins TRBV19 to TRBJ2-5; possibly TRBD2 for D (6 bases). V was shortened by 3 bases and J by 1 base, with 6 bases between the two germline ends. The CDR3 contains 13 residues. Germline CDR1 and CDR2: LNHDA and SQIVND (reference sequence). The chain's CDR3 is CASSMTSQETQYF. CDR3 DNA sequence: TGTGCCAGTAGTATGACTAGCCAAGAGACCCAGTACTTC. Full variable domain (rest looked up from reference TRBV19 and TRBJ2-5): DGGITQSPKYLFRKEGQNVTLSCEQNLNHDAMYWYRQDPGQGLRLIYYSQIVNDFQKGDIAEGYSVSREKKESFPLTVTSAQKNPTAFYLCASSMTSQETQYFGPGTRLLVL.

The CDR3 nucleotides read TGTGCCAGCAGCTGGTCACAGCCCTCCTACGAGCAGTACTTC. Its translation is CASSWSQPSYEQYF. The rearrangement uses TRBV7-8 and TRBJ2-7, with D hard to call. Germline loops: CDR1 SGHVS, CDR2 FQNEAQ. V lost 4 bases and J lost 0, with 10 bases in between. The CDR3 is 14 residues long.

The chain uses TRBV6-5 and TRBJ1-1; D is ambiguous. This CDR3 contains 14 residues. Trimming left V 0 bases short and J 1 base short, with 6 bases between. CDR1 is MNHEY, CDR2 SVGAGI, per germline. CDR3 nucleotides: TGTGCCAGCAGTTACTCGGTAGAGAACACTGAAGCTTTCTTT. Translated: CASSYSVENTEAFF.

The chain links TRBV6-1 to TRBJ2-5; D is possibly TRBD2 (6 bases). The J call may not be correct, given that the DNA end is closer to TRBJ2-7. Germline V gives CDR1 MNHNS, CDR2 SASEGT. The CDR3 spans 14 residues. The CDR3 region has the DNA TGTGCCAGCAGTGGACTAGGTGCGGCCTACGAGCAGTACTTC. Encoded protein: CASSGLGAAYEQYF.

The gene calls are TRBV19 and TRBJ1-2, with D uncertain. Germline CDR1 is LNHDA and CDR2 is SQIVND (reference sequence). The CDR3 runs 16 residues. The V end lost 7 bases, the J end lost 3 bases, and 21 bases lay between the germline ends. The CDR3 DNA reads TGTGCCAGTACTCCCCTGGGTCCCGGAGGCTACTATGGCTACACCTTC. It encodes CASTPLGPGGYYGYTF.

This chain links TRBV6-5 with TRBJ1-2; 7 positions match TRBD1. V was clipped by 8 bases and J by 4 bases; unmatched bases: 7. Germline CDR1 reads MNHEY; CDR2 reads SVGAGI. This CDR3 has 13 amino acids. The CDR3 spells CASRDSAPYGYTF. The CDR3, as DNA: TGTGCCAGCCGGGACAGCGCGCCCTATGGCTACACCTTC.

The sample holds one count of this clone. This chain connects TRBV4-1 to TRBJ2-3; D gene uncertain. Germline CDR1 reads MGHRA; CDR2 reads YSYEKL. This CDR3 has 15 residues. V was shortened by 1 base and J by 0 bases, with 8 bases between the two germline ends. The CDR3 coding sequence is TGCGCCAGCAGCCAAGTTATGGCTAGCACAGATACGCAGTATTTT. Translation: CASSQVMASTDTQYF.

This CDR3 reads CASSLVGQDNQPQHF. Here the CDR3 DNA reads TGTGCCAGCAGCTTGGTGGGACAGGACAATCAGCCCCAGCATTTT. This chain connects TRBV5-5 to TRBJ1-5; TRBD1 matches at 8 bases. Germline V lookup: CDR1 SGHKS, CDR2 YYEKEE (reference sequence). This CDR3 region has 15 residues. V lost 0 bases to trimming and J lost 3 bases; unmatched junction nucleotides: 2.

This rearrangement joins TRBV2 to TRBJ1-5, with 9 positions matching TRBD1. Per germline, CDR1 SNHLY and CDR2 FYNNEI. Losses at the gene ends were 5 bases for V and 7 bases for J; bases not matched to a gene: 6. CDR3 length: 14 residues. Here the CDR3 reads CASSPQGAGQPQHF. The CDR3 DNA reads TGTGCCAGCAGTCCACAGGGGGCGGGGCAGCCCCAGCATTTT.

V and J are TRBV7-9 and TRBJ1-5; a weak D match, TRBD1 (5 bases). Germline values: CDR1 SEHNR, CDR2 FQNEAQ (reference sequence). Trimming shortened V by 6 bases and J by 7 bases, and 13 bases separated the two germline ends. The CDR3 runs 13 residues. This chain's CDR3 is CASSPGGGQPQHF. Written as DNA, the CDR3 is TGTGCCAGCAGTCCTGGGGGGGGACAGCCCCAGCATTTT.

This chain links TRBV14 with TRBJ1-6, with D uncertain. The CDR3 consists of 12 residues. Trimming removed 2 bases at V and 13 bases at J, with 9 bases between. The germline gives CDR1 SGHDN, CDR2 FVKESK. For the CDR3, the DNA is TGTGCCAGCAGCCAACCCGGTTTTCCCCTCCACTTT. This gives the protein CASSQPGFPLHF.

This clone was counted between two and nine times. This chain links TRBV7-9 with TRBJ1-1, with a possible D match to TRBD1 (6 bases). CDR1 SEHNR and CDR2 FQNEAQ come from the germline V gene (reference sequence). This CDR3 has 13 amino acids. V was cut by 5 bases and J by 1 base, with 8 bases left in between. The CDR3 coding sequence is TGTGCCAGCAGCCTGGGACAGAACACTGAAGCTTTCTTT. It yields the protein CASSLGQNTEAFF.